This T cell receptor (beta chain) was found in a study of blood T cell repertoires in COVID-19. At the level of the study: T cells, B-cell-depleted T cells, or PBMCs provided the cDNA or gDNA that served as material.

Trimming took 4 bases from V and 2 from J, leaving 11 bases between them. This CDR3 spans 14 amino acids. CDR1 and CDR2 (germline): SGDLS, YYNGEE. TCRdb's copy holds only in-frame clones and misses some; the assay was immunoSEQ multiplex PCR. The sample yields roughly 160,000 clones, roughly 86% seen once. Specimen: peripheral blood. This receptor was obtained from a woman of 80 years or more with COVID-19, enrolled during active disease. The genes are TRBV9 and TRBJ2-3; tentative D call: TRBD2 (6 bases). The CDR3 DNA reads TGTGCCAGCAGCCACGGAGGGGCCACAGATACGCAGTATTTT. This translates into CASSHGGATDTQYF.